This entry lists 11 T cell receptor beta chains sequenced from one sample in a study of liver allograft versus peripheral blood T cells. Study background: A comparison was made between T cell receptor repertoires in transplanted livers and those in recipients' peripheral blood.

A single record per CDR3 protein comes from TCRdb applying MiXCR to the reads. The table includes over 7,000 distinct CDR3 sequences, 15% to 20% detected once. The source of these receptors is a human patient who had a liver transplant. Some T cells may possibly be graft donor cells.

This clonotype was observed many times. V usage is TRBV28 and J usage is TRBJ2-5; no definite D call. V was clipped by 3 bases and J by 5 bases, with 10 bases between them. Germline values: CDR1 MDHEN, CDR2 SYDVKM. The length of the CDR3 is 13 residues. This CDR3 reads CASSFNSPETQYF. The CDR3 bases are TGTGCCAGCAGTTTTAACAGTCCGGAGACCCAGTACTTC.

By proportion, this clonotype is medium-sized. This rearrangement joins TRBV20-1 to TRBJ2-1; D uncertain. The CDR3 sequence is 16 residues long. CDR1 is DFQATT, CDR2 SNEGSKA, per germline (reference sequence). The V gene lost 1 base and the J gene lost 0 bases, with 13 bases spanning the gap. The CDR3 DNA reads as TGCAGTGCTAGAGTTCCATACTCGAGCTCCTACAATGAGCAGTTCTTC. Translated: CSARVPYSSSYNEQFF.

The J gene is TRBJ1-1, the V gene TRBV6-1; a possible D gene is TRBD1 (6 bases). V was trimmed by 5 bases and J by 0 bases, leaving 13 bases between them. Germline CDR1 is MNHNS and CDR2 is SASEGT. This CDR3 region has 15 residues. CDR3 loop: CASSPPGAVNTEAFF. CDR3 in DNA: TGTGCCAGCAGTCCCCCGGGGGCCGTGAACACTGAAGCTTTCTTT.

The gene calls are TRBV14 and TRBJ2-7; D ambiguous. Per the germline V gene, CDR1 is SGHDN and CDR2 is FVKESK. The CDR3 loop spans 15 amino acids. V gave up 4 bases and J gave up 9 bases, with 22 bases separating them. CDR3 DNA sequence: TGTGCCAGCAGCCTCTACCGGGCTTCAAGGGTCGTGCAGTACTTC. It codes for CASSLYRASRVVQYF.

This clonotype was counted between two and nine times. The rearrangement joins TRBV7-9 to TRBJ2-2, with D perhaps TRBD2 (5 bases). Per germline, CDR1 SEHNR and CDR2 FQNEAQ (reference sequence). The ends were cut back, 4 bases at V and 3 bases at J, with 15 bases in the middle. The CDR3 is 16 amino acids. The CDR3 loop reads CASSYYAGYDTGELFF. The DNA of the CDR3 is TGTGCCAGCAGCTACTATGCGGGTTACGACACCGGGGAGCTGTTTTTT.

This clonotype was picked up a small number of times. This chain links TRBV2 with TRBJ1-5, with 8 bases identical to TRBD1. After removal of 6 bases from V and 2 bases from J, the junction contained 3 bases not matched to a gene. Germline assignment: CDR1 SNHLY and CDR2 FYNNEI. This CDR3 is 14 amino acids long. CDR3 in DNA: TGTGCCAGCAGGATGGACAGGGGCAATCAGCCCCAGCATTTT. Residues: CASRMDRGNQPQHF.

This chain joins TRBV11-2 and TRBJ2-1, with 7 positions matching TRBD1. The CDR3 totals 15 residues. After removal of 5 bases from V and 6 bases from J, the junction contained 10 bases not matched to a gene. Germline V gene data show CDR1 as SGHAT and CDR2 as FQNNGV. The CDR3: CASSLARGPLNEQFF. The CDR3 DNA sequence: TGTGCCAGCAGCCTAGCAAGGGGGCCCCTCAATGAGCAGTTCTTC.

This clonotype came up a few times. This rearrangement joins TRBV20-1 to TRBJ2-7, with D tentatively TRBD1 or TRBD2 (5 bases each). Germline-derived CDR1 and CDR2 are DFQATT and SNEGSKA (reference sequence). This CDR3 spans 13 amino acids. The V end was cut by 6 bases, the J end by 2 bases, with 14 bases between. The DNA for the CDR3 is TGCAGTGCGACACCCGGGACCGCCTACGAGCAGTACTTC. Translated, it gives CSATPGTAYEQYF.

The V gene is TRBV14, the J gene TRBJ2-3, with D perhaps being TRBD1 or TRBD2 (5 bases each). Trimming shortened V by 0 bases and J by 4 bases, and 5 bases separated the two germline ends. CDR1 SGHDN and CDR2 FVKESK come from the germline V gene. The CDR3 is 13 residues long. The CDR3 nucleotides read TGTGCCAGCAGCCAAGAGGGGGCAGATACGCAGTATTTT. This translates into CASSQEGADTQYF.

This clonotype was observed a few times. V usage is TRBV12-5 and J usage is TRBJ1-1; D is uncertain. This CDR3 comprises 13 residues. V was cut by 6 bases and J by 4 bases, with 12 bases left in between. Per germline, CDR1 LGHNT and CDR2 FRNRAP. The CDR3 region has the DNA TGTGCTAGTGGCCCCGGTTTGGGCACTGAAGCTTTCTTT. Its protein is CASGPGLGTEAFF.

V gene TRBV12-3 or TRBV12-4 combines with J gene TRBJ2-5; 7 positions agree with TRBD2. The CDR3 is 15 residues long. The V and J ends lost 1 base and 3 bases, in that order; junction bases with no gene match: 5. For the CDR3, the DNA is TGTGCCAGCAGTTTAGGGCTAGCGGCGGAAGAGACCCAGTACTTC. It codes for CASSLGLAAEETQYF.